The 21 T cell receptor beta chains below come from one sample, sequenced in a study of regulatory T cells in long-lasting Graves disease. This sample's time point: newly diagnosed GD, antithyroid drugs for less than 3 months. With RNA extracted from PBMCs as input, the TCR library was made. Arm-PCR of CDR3 regions with iRepertoire HTBI primers generated TCR beta libraries. TCRdb redid the calling of the multiplex PCR reads with MiXCR, one entry per CDR3 protein. The table shows 350,000 to 500,000 distinct CDR3 sequences, with 16% occurring only once. These data are also associated with another study on T cells in Graves' hyperthyroidism and ophthalmopathy.

This sample comprised peripheral blood mononuclear cells (PBMCs), obtained at new diagnosis, from a patient treated with antithyroid drugs. The receptors were sampled from a woman under 30 with Graves disease.

This clonotype was counted at least ten times. The CDR3 DNA sequence: TGTGCCAGCAGAGATCCAGACATCTCCTACGAGCAGTACTTC. Its protein product is CASRDPDISYEQYF. This rearrangement joins TRBV28 to TRBJ2-7; D not resolved. Trimming took 6 bases from V and 0 from J, leaving 12 bases between them. CDR3 length: 14 residues. Germline values: CDR1 MDHEN, CDR2 SYDVKM.

This clonotype was seen at least ten times. This chain joins TRBV2 and TRBJ2-3; D gene unclear. V was shortened by 0 bases and J by 6 bases, with 7 bases between the two germline ends. The CDR3 spans 13 residues. Germline CDR1 reads SNHLY; CDR2 reads FYNNEI. The CDR3 DNA reads TGTGCCAGCAGTGAAGCAGGGCCCGATACGCAGTATTTT. The encoded protein is CASSEAGPDTQYF.

The chain uses TRBV28 and TRBJ2-7, with D hard to call. CDR1 MDHEN and CDR2 SYDVKM come from the germline V gene. This CDR3 is 12 amino acids long. V lost 3 bases and J lost 4, with 7 bases in between. CDR3 sequence reads: CASSFSEYEQYF. Written as DNA, the CDR3 is TGTGCCAGCAGTTTCTCGGAGTACGAGCAGTACTTC.

This clonotype was counted many times. The chain employs TRBV20-1 and TRBJ2-1; weak D call: TRBD2 (6 bases). CDR3 size: 15 residues. Germline values: CDR1 DFQATT, CDR2 SNEGSKA (reference sequence). The germline V and J ends were trimmed by 1 base and 2 bases, with 12 bases remaining between them. The CDR3 region has the DNA TGCAGTGCTAGAGTATCGGGGAGGACCTACAATGAGCAGTTCTTC. Its protein product is CSARVSGRTYNEQFF.

The table lists this clonotype with many counts. The chain links TRBV28 to TRBJ1-1; 9 positions agree with TRBD1. The CDR3 sequence is 14 residues long. Germline assignment: CDR1 MDHEN and CDR2 SYDVKM. V shed 5 bases, J shed 6 bases, and the junction held 7 bases outside the gene matches. The DNA for the CDR3 is TGTGCCAGCAGTCGACCTGGGGACAGGGCTGAAGCTTTCTTT. Amino acids: CASSRPGDRAEAFF. The variable domain in full, with the rest retrieved from reference TRBV28 and TRBJ1-1, is DVKVTQSSRYLVKRTGEKVFLECVQDMDHENMFWYRQDPGLGLRLIYFSYDVKMKEKGDIPEGYSVSREKKERFSLILESASTNQTSMYLCASSRPGDRAEAFFGQGTRLTVV.

This clonotype has only a few counts. This chain uses TRBV28 with TRBJ1-1; TRBD1 agrees at 7 bases. Per the germline V gene, CDR1 is MDHEN and CDR2 is SYDVKM. The CDR3 loop spans 14 amino acids. V lost 3 bases and J lost 3; bases outside the gene matches: 4. The chain's CDR3 is CASSFRGLDTEAFF. The CDR3 DNA reads TGTGCCAGCAGTTTTAGGGGGCTTGACACTGAAGCTTTCTTT.

This clonotype was counted ten times or more. The V and J genes are TRBV11-1 and TRBJ1-1, with D perhaps TRBD1 (6 bases). The germline gives CDR1 SGHAT, CDR2 FQDESV (reference sequence). Trimming stripped 5 bases from V and 3 bases from J, with 16 bases between. The CDR3 is made up of 15 amino acids. The CDR3 is CASSLDRLGDTEAFF. CDR3 sequence (DNA): TGTGCCAGCAGCCTCGACAGGTTAGGGGACACTGAAGCTTTCTTT.

Ten or more counts support this clonotype. The rearrangement joins TRBV7-2 to TRBJ2-5; 9 nucleotides line up with TRBD1. Germline V CDR1 and CDR2: SGHTA, FQGNSA. V was clipped by 7 bases and J by 3 bases; unmatched bases: 6. The CDR3 is 14 residues long. The CDR3 loop is CASNSQGAEETQYF. CDR3 coding DNA: TGTGCCAGCAACTCACAGGGGGCGGAAGAGACCCAGTACTTC.

J is TRBJ2-1 and V is TRBV2, with 13 bases that match TRBD2. The CDR3 runs to 16 residues. Germline V gene data show CDR1 as SNHLY and CDR2 as FYNNEI. V lost 7 bases and J lost 7; bases outside the gene matches: 10. The CDR3 loop is CASTPPGLAGMNEQFF. CDR3 bases: TGTGCCAGCACTCCACCGGGACTAGCGGGAATGAATGAGCAGTTCTTC.

This clonotype came up a few times. The J gene is TRBJ2-5, the V gene TRBV3-1; 13 positions agree with TRBD2. The CDR3 is made up of 15 amino acids. The ends lost 5 bases at V and 5 bases at J; junction bases unmatched: 5. Germline CDR1 LGHDT, CDR2 YNNKEL (reference sequence). CDR3: CASSFRLAGGETQYF. CDR3 DNA sequence: TGTGCCAGCAGCTTCCGACTAGCGGGAGGTGAGACCCAGTACTTC.

With respect to this clonotype: A much larger clone sits a single nucleotide away, making a read error possible. The chain carries TRBV5-1 and TRBJ1-2; D unresolved. There are 16 residues in the CDR3. Germline lookup yields CDR1 SGHRS and CDR2 YFSETQ. The CDR3 DNA reads as TGCGCCAGCAGCTTGGACAGCCCGACCTTCGACTATGGCCACACCTTC. Encoded protein: CASSLDSPTFDYGHTF.

This clonotype has a count of ten or more. The V gene is TRBV7-2, the J gene TRBJ2-7; no clear D. In germline, CDR1 is SGHTA, CDR2 FQGNSA. Trimming stripped 4 bases from V and 6 bases from J, with 16 bases between. This CDR3 is 14 amino acids long. The DNA for the CDR3 is TGTGCCAGCAGCTCCCGTCGGACCTCGCCCGAGCAGTACTTC. Translation gives CASSSRRTSPEQYF.

This clonotype was counted many times. This chain joins TRBV15 and TRBJ2-7, with D unclear. Trimming left V 6 bases short and J 3 bases short, with 18 bases between. From germline, CDR1 is LNHNV and CDR2 YYDKDF (reference sequence). The CDR3 length is 15 residues. The CDR3 bases are TGTGCCACCAGTAACACTAAAGGTAGAGGCTACGAGCAGTACTTC. Its protein product is CATSNTKGRGYEQYF.

At least ten counts were recorded for this clonotype. The V call is TRBV6-1, the J call TRBJ2-7; 7 positions match TRBD1. The CDR3 runs to 14 residues. The V and J ends lost 7 bases and 0 bases, in that order; junction bases with no gene match: 6. Germline V gene lookup returns CDR1 MNHNS and CDR2 SASEGT. The CDR3 nucleotides read TGTGCCAGCACCTCCGACAGGGCCTCCTACGAGCAGTACTTC. Protein product: CASTSDRASYEQYF.

The V and J genes are TRBV5-1 and TRBJ1-1; TRBD1 is a possible D gene (6 bases). Germline V CDR1 and CDR2: SGHRS, YFSETQ. V lost 4 bases and J 2 bases, leaving 12 bases between the germline ends. This CDR3 spans 14 amino acids. The CDR3 loop is CASSGRTDNTEAFF. CDR3 sequence (DNA): TGCGCCAGCAGCGGGCGGACAGACAACACTGAAGCTTTCTTT.

The chain employs TRBV19 and TRBJ1-3; 8 positions match TRBD1. Per the germline V gene, CDR1 is LNHDA and CDR2 is SQIVND (reference sequence). The CDR3 contains 15 residues. V dropped 3 bases and J dropped 0; count of bases not matched to a gene: 1. CDR3 in amino acids: CASSMDRASGNTIYF. CDR3 coding DNA: TGTGCCAGTAGTATGGACAGGGCCTCTGGAAACACCATATATTTT.

The chain links TRBV4-1 to TRBJ2-1; D possibly corresponds to TRBD2 (6 bases). The V and J ends lost 5 bases and 5 bases respectively, with 13 bases between them. The CDR3 is 14 residues long. CDR1 and CDR2 from the germline V gene are MGHRA and YSYEKL. This chain's CDR3 is CASSWRREDNEQFF. The CDR3 bases are TGCGCCAGCAGCTGGAGAAGGGAGGACAATGAGCAGTTCTTC.

This clonotype showed up many times. The chain links TRBV2 to TRBJ2-2; 10 bases map to TRBD2. The V and J ends lost 4 bases and 0 bases, in that order; junction bases with no gene match: 2. In germline, CDR1 is SNHLY, CDR2 FYNNEI. The CDR3 totals 16 residues. In nucleotides, the CDR3 is TGTGCCAGCAGTGCAACTAGCGGGGCGAACACCGGGGAGCTGTTTTTT. Translating it yields CASSATSGANTGELFF.

This clonotype was recorded at least ten times. The chain links TRBV20-1 to TRBJ2-1; TRBD2 matches 13 bases. Germline V gene data show CDR1 as DFQATT and CDR2 as SNEGSKA (reference sequence). CDR3 size: 16 residues. V gave up 2 bases and J gave up 3 bases; unmatched junction bases: 4. The CDR3 DNA reads TGCAGTGCTAGACCGGGACTAGCGGGAAACTACAATGAGCAGTTCTTC. This encodes CSARPGLAGNYNEQFF.

In its sample, this clonotype was seen many times. This chain joins TRBV20-1 and TRBJ2-1; 7 bases fit TRBD1. With 4 bases clipped from V and 2 bases from J, the junction kept 8 bases outside the gene matches. This CDR3 region has 15 residues. The germline CDR1 and CDR2 sequences are DFQATT and SNEGSKA (reference sequence). The CDR3, as DNA: TGCAGTGCTAACCAAAGACAGGGTACCTACAATGAGCAGTTCTTC. Translating it yields CSANQRQGTYNEQFF.

This clonotype came up a few times. The chain uses TRBV6-1 and TRBJ1-5, with D possibly matching TRBD1 (5 bases). The CDR3 length is 13 residues. V lost 6 bases to trimming and J lost 7 bases, with 13 bases between them. Germline CDR1 is MNHNS and CDR2 is SASEGT. The CDR3 loop reads CASRDGAAQPQHF. The CDR3 DNA reads TGTGCCAGCAGGGACGGGGCAGCCCAGCCCCAGCATTTT.